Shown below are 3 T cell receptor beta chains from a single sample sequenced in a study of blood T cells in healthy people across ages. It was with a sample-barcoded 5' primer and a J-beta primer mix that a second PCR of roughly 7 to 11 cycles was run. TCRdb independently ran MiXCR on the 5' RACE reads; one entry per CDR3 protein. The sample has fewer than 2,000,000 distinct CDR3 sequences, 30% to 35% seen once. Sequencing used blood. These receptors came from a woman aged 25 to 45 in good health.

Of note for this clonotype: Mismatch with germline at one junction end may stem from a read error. CDR3 sequence: CASAPGLGTDTQYF. DNA for the CDR3: TGTGCCAGCGCACCAGGGCTAGGCACAGATACGCAGTATTTT. The V call is TRBV18, the J call TRBJ2-3, with D possibly being TRBD1 (5 bases). The CDR3 length is 14 residues. CDR1 and CDR2 from the germline V gene are KGHSH and LQKENI.

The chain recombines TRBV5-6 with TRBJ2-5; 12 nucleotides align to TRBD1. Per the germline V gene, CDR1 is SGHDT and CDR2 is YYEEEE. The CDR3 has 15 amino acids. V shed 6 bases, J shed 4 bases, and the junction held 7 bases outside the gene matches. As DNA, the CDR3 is TGTGCCAGCACCGTGGGACAGGGGGCGTCAGAGACCCAGTACTTC. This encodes CASTVGQGASETQYF.

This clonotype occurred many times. In DNA, the CDR3 is TGCAGCGTCACAACAGGTCGGGGCTATGGCTACACCTTC. This codes for CSVTTGRGYGYTF. The J gene is TRBJ1-2, the V gene TRBV29-1; tentatively, D is TRBD1 (5 bases). V was shortened by 6 bases and J by 4 bases, with 15 bases between the two germline ends. The CDR3 loop spans 13 amino acids. Germline loops: CDR1 SQVTM, CDR2 ANQGSEA.